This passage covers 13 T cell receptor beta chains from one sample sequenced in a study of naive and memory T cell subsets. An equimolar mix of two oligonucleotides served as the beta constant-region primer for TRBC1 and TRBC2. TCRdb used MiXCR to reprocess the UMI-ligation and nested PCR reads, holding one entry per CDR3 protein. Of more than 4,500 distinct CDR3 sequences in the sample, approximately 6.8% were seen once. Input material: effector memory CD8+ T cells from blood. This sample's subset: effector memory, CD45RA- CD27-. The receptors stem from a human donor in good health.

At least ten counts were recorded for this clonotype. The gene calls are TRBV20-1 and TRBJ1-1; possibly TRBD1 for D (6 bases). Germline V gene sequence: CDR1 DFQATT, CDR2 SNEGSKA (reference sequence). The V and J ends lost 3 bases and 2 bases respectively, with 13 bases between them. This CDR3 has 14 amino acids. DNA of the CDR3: TGCAGTGCTAGCCCCCCGGACAGAAACACTGAAGCTTTCTTT. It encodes CSASPPDRNTEAFF.

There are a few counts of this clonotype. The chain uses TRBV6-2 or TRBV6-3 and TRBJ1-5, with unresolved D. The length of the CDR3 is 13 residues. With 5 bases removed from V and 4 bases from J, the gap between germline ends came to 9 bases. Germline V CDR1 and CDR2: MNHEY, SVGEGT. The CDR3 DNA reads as TGTGCCAGCAGTCACCTCCTTAATCAGCCCCAGCATTTT. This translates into CASSHLLNQPQHF.

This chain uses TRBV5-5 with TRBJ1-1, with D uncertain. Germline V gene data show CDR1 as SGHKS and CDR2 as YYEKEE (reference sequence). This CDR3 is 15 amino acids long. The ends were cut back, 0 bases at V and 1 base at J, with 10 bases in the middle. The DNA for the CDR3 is TGTGCCAGCAGCTTGGCCAATAGTGGGAACACTGAAGCTTTCTTT. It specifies CASSLANSGNTEAFF.

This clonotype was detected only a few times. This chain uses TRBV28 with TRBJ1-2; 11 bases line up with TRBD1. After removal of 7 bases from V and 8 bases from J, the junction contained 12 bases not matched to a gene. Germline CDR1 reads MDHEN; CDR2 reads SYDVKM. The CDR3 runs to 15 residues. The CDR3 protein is CASTWGQGEGFGYTF. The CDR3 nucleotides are TGTGCCAGCACTTGGGGACAGGGGGAAGGATTCGGCTACACCTTC.

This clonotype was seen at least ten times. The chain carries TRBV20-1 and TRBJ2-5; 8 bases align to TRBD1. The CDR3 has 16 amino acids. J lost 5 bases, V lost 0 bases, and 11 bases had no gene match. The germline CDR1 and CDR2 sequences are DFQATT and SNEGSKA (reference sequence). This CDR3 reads CSARDPHTGGLETQYF. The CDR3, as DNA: TGCAGTGCTAGAGATCCCCACACAGGGGGTTTGGAGACCCAGTACTTC.

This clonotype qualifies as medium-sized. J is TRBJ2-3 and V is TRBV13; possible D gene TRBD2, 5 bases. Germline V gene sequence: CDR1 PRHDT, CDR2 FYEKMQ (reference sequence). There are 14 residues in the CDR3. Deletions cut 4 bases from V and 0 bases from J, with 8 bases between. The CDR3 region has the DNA TGTGCCAGCAGCTCCGGACTCAGCACAGATACGCAGTATTTT. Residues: CASSSGLSTDTQYF.

The CDR3 DNA follows: TGTGCCAGTAGCCCTGGACAGGGGGGGGTCAGGGAGCTGTTTTTT. Amino acid sequence: CASSPGQGGVRELFF. The gene calls are TRBV19 and TRBJ2-2, with 10 bases that match TRBD1. CDR3 length equals 15 residues. From germline, CDR1 is LNHDA and CDR2 SQIVND (reference sequence). V lost 6 bases, J lost 9 bases, and 10 bases stayed unmatched.

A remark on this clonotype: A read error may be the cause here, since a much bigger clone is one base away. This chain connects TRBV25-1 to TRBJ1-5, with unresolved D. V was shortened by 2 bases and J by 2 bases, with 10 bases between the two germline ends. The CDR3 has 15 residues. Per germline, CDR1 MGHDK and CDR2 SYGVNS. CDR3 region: CASSETGCGNQPQHF. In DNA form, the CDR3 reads TGTGCCAGCAGTGAAACGGGGTGCGGCAATCAGCCCCAGCATTTT.

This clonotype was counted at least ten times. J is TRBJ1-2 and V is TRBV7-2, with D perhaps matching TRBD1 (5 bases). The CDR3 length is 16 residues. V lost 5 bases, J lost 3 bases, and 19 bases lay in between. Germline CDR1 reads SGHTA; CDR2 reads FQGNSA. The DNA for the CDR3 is TGTGCCAGCAGCCCCGAGAGCAGGGAAAATGACTATGGCTACACCTTC. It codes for CASSPESRENDYGYTF.

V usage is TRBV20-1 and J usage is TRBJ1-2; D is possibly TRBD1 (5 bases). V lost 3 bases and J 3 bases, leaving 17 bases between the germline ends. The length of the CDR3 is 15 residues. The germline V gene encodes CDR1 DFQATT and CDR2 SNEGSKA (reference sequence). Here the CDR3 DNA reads TGCAGTGCTAGGGGAGCAGGGAGCTTGGACTATGGCTACACCTTC. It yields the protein CSARGAGSLDYGYTF.

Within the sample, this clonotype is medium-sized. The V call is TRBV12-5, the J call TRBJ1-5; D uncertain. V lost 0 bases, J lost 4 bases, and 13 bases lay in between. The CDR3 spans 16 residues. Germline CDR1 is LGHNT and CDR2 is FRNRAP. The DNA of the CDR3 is TGTGCTAGTGGTTTGGTACAGTACGGTGCTAATCAGCCCCAGCATTTT. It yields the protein CASGLVQYGANQPQHF.

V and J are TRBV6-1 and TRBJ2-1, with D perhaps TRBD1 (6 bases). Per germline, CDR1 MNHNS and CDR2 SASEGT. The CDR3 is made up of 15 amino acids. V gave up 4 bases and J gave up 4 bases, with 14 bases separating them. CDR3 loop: CASSVRQGGYNEQFF. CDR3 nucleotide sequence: TGTGCCAGCAGTGTACGGCAAGGGGGATACAATGAGCAGTTCTTC.

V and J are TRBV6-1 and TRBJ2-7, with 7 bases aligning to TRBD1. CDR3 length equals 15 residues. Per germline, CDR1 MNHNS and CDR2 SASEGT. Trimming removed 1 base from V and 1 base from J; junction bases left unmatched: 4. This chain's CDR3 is CASSEVGTESYEQYF. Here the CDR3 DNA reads TGTGCCAGCAGTGAAGTCGGGACAGAGTCCTACGAGCAGTACTTC.